These T cell receptor beta chains were read from a single sample in a study of T cells in Graves' hyperthyroidism and ophthalmopathy. Via MiXCR, TCRdb re-called the multiplex PCR reads, giving one row per CDR3 protein. The sample has approximately 530,000 distinct CDR3 sequences; 15% to 20% are singletons. Sequenced: blood. All receptors come from a woman between 18 and 29 years old with Graves' hyperthyroidism. The CDR3 runs from the conserved cysteine through the conserved F or W. D genes are given only for firm matches. Clone size is not always given. Where it is, it says once, few, many or a class for expanded clones.

abundance	len	v_gene	j_gene	d_gene	CDR3aa	CDR3nt
-	16	TRBV4-3	TRBJ1-6	-	CASSQDTAGDNSPLHF	TGCGCCAGCAGCCAAGATACGGCAGGGGATAATTCACCCCTCCACTTT
many	12	TRBV20-1	TRBJ1-5	-	CSASTDYQPQHF	TGCAGTGCATCGACAGATTATCAGCCCCAGCATTTT
few	15	TRBV27	TRBJ1-6	TRBD1	CASSRGPTSGSPLHF	TGTGCCAGCAGCAGGGGGCCGACAAGCGGATCACCCCTCCACTTT
many	15	TRBV28	TRBJ2-7	TRBD2	CASSLYSSGEVVQYF	TGTGCCAGCAGTTTATATTCCAGCGGGGAGGTCGTGCAGTACTTC
-	13	TRBV6-1	TRBJ2-3	-	CASRRDYTDTQYF	TGTGCCAGCAGAAGGGATTACACAGATACGCAGTATTTT
many	14	TRBV7-9	TRBJ2-7	-	CASSPPRGFYEQYF	TGTGCCAGCAGCCCACCGCGGGGCTTCTACGAGCAGTACTTC
many	14	TRBV7-9	TRBJ2-7	TRBD1	CASSFQGASYEQYF	TGTGCCAGCAGCTTCCAGGGGGCCTCCTACGAGCAGTACTTC
many	15	TRBV18	TRBJ2-3	-	CASSPRLVNTDTQYF	TGTGCCAGCTCACCGCGACTAGTAAACACAGATACGCAGTATTTT
many	16	TRBV12-3/TRBV12-4	TRBJ1-2	TRBD1	CASSSPRGQGSYGYTF	TGTGCCAGCAGTTCACCCCGCGGACAGGGAAGCTATGGCTACACCTTC
-	15	TRBV18	TRBJ2-7	-	CASSPTKPPSYEQYF	TGTGCCAGCTCACCGACTAAACCTCCTTCCTACGAGCAGTACTTC
many	16	TRBV6-1	TRBJ1-2	-	CASSESRTSYNYGYTF	TGTGCCAGCAGTGAAAGTAGGACATCGTATAACTATGGCTACACCTTC
-	15	TRBV5-4	TRBJ2-3	TRBD2	CASSPASGGADTQYF	TGTGCCAGCAGCCCCGCTAGCGGGGGGGCAGATACGCAGTATTTT
many	14	TRBV29-1	TRBJ2-1	TRBD1	CSGRDSRAGNEQFF	TGCAGCGGAAGGGACAGCCGCGCAGGCAATGAGCAGTTCTTC
once	12	TRBV20-1	TRBJ2-5	-	CSSGAGQETQYF	TGCAGTTCGGGGGCTGGGCAAGAGACCCAGTACTTC
many	14	TRBV12-3/TRBV12-4	TRBJ2-1	-	CASSTISSYNEQFF	TGTGCCAGCAGCACTATCAGCTCCTACAATGAGCAGTTCTTC
many	15	TRBV10-1	TRBJ1-1	TRBD1	CASSEDRGSRTEAFF	TGCGCCAGCAGTGAGGACAGGGGAAGCAGGACTGAAGCTTTCTTT
-	11	TRBV6-4	TRBJ2-2	-	CASSEVGELFF	TGTGCCAGCAGTGAAGTCGGGGAGCTGTTTTTT
-	13	TRBV29-1	TRBJ2-7	-	CSVDGPAPYEQYF	TGCAGCGTTGATGGCCCGGCCCCCTACGAGCAGTACTTC